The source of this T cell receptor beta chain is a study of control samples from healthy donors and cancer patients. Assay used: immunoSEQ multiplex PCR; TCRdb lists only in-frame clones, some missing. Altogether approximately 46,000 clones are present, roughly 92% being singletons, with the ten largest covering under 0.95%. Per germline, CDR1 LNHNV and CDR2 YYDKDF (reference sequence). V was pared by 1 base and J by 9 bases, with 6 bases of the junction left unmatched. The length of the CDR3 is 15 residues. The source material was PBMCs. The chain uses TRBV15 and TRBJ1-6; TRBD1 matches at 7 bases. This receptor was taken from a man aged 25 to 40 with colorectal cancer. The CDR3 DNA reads TGTGCCACCAGCAGAGCTACAGGGGTGGGTTCACCCCTCCACTTT. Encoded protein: CATSRATGVGSPLHF.